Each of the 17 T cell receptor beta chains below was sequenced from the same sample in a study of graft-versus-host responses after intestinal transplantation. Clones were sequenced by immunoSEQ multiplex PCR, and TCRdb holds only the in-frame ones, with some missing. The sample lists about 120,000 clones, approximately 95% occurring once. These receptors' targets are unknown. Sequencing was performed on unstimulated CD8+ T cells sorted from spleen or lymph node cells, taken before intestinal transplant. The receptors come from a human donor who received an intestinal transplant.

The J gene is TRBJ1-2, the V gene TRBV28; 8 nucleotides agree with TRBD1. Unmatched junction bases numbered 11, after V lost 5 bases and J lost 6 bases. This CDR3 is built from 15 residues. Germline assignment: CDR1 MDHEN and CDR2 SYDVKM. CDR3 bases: TGTGCCAGCAGTCCCGTAGGGCAGGGGGCCCATGGCTACACCTTC. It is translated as CASSPVGQGAHGYTF.

The CDR3 here is CASSLAVWKRGFYNEQFF. Written as DNA, the CDR3 is TGTGCCAGCAGCTTGGCTGTTTGGAAGCGGGGATTTTACAATGAGCAGTTCTTC. The chain uses TRBV5-6 and TRBJ2-1, with 7 nucleotides matching TRBD2. V trimming: 0 bases; J trimming: 4 bases; junction bases outside the gene matches: 13. This CDR3 spans 18 amino acids. Germline CDR1 and CDR2: SGHDT and YYEEEE.

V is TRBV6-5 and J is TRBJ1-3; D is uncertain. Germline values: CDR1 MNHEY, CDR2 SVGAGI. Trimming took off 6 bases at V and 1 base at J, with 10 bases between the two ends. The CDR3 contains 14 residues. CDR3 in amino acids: CASSYGGSGNTIYF. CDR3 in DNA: TGTGCCAGCAGCTACGGAGGGTCTGGAAACACCATATATTTT.

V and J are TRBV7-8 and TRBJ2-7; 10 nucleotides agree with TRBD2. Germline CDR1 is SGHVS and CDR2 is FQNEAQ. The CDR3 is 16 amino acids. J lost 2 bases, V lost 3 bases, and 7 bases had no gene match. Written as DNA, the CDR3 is TGTGCCAGCAGCTTTCGGACTAGCGGTAAAGCCTACGAGCAGTACTTC. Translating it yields CASSFRTSGKAYEQYF.

CDR3 sequence (DNA): TGTGCCAGCAGCTTAGAGTGGCAGGTCAATTCACCCCTCCACTTT. Amino acid sequence: CASSLEWQVNSPLHF. The genes are TRBV11-2 and TRBJ1-6; no clear D. This CDR3 is built from 15 residues. The V gene's germline CDR1 is SGHAT and CDR2 FQNNGV. Trimming cost V 0 bases and J 7 bases, with 10 bases left between them.

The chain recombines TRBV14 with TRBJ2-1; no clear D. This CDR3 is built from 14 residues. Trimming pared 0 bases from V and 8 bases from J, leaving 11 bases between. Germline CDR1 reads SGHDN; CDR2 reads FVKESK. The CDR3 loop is CASSQDQGVYEQFF. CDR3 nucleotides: TGTGCCAGCAGCCAAGATCAAGGAGTCTATGAGCAGTTCTTC.

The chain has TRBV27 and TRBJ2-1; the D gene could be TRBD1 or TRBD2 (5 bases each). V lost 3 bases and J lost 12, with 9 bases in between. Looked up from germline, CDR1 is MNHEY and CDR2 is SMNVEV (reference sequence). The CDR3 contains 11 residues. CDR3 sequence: CASSFSGGQFF. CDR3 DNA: TGTGCCAGCAGTTTCTCTGGGGGGCAGTTCTTC.

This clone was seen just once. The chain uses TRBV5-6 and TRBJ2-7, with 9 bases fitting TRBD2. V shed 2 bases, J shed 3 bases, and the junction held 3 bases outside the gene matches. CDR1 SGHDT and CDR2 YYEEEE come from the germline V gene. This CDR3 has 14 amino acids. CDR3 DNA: TGTGCCAGCAGCTTAAGTAGCGGGAGCTACGAGCAGTACTTC. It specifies CASSLSSGSYEQYF.

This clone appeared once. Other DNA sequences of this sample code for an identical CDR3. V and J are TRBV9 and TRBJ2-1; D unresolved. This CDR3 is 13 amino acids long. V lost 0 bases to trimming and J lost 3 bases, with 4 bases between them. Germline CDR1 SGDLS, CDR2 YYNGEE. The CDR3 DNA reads TGTGCCAGCAGCGTAGGGAGCTACAATGAGCAGTTCTTC. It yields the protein CASSVGSYNEQFF. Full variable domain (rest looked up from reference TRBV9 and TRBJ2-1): DSGVTQTPKHLITATGQRVTLRCSPRSGDLSVYWYQQSLDQGLQFLIQYYNGEERAKGNILERFSAQQFPDLHSELNLSSLELGDSALYFCASSVGSYNEQFFGPGTRLTVL.

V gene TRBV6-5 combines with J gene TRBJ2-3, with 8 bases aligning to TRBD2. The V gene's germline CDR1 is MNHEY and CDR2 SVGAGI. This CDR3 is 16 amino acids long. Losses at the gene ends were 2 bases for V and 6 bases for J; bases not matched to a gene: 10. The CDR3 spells CASSYVLAGGSDTQYF. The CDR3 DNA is TGTGCCAGCAGTTACGTTCTAGCGGGTGGAAGCGATACGCAGTATTTT.

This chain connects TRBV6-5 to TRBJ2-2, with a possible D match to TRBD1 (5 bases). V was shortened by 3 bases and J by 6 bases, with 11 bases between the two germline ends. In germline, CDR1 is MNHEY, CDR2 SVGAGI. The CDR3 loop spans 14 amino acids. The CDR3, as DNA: TGTGCCAGCAGTTATCGCCAGGGCTCCGGGGAGCTGTTTTTT. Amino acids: CASSYRQGSGELFF.

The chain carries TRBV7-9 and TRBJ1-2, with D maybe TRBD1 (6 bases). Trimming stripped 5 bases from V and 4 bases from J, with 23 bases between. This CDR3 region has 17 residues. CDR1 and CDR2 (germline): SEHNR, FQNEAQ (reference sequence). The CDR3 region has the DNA TGTGCCAGCAGCCCCAAAAGCCATTTCAGGGGCTTCTATGGCTACACCTTC. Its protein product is CASSPKSHFRGFYGYTF.

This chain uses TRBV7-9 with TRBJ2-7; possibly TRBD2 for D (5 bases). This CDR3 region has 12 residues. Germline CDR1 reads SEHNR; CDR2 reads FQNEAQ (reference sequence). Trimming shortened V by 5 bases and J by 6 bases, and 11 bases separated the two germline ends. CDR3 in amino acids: CASSQSGVEQYF. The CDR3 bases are TGTGCCAGCAGCCAATCCGGGGTCGAGCAGTACTTC.

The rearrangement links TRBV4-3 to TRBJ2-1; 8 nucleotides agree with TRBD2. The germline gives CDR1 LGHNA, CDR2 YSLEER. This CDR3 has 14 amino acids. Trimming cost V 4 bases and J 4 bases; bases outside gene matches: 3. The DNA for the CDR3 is TGCGCCAGCAGCCCAAAGCGGGGGTACAATGAGCAGTTCTTC. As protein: CASSPKRGYNEQFF.

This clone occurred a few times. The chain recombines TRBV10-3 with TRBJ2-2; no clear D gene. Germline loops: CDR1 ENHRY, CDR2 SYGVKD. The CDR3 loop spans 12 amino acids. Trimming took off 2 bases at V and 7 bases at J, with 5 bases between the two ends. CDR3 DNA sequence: TGTGCCATCAGTGAGGGGCGCGGGGAGCTGTTTTTT. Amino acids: CAISEGRGELFF.

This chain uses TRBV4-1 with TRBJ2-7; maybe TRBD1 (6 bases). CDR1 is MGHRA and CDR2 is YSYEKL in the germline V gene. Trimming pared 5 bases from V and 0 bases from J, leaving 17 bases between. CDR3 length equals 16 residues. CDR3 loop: CASSWGPGTPSYEQYF. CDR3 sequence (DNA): TGCGCCAGCAGCTGGGGACCCGGGACACCCTCCTACGAGCAGTACTTC.

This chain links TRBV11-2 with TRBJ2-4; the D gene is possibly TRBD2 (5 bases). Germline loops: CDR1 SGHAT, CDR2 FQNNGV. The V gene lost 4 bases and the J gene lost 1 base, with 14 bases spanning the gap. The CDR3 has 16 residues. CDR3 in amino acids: CASSSPASWAKNIQYF. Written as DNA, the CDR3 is TGTGCCAGCAGCTCACCCGCTAGCTGGGCCAAAAACATTCAGTACTTC.